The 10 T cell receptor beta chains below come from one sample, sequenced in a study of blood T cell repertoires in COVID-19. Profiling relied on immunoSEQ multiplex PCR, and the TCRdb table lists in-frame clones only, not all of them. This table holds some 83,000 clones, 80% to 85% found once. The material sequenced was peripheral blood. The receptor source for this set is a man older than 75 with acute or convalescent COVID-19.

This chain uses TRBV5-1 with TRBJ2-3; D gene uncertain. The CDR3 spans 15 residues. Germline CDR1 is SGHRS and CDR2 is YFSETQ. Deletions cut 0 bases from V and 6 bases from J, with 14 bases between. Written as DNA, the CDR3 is TGCGCCAGCAGCTTGGGAGGTTTTGTCACCGATACGCAGTATTTT. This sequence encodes CASSLGGFVTDTQYF. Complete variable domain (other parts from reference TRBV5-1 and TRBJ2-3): KAGVTQTPRYLIKTRGQQVTLSCSPISGHRSVSWYQQTPGQGLQFLFEYFSETQRNKGNFPGRFSGRQFSNSRSEMNVSTLELGDSALYLCASSLGGFVTDTQYFGPGTRLTVL.

The CDR3 sequence: CASSDPGQGGNEQFF. In nucleotides, the CDR3 is TGTGCCAGCAGTGATCCGGGACAGGGAGGCAATGAGCAGTTCTTC. This chain links TRBV6-1 with TRBJ2-1; TRBD1 matches at 9 bases. V trimming: 3 bases; J trimming: 6 bases; junction bases outside the gene matches: 6. Germline loops: CDR1 MNHNS, CDR2 SASEGT. The CDR3 covers 15 residues.

CDR3 loop: CASSYWRTGSSTEAFF. The CDR3 region has the DNA TGTGCCAGCAGTTACTGGCGGACAGGGAGTAGCACTGAAGCTTTCTTT. The genes are TRBV6-5 and TRBJ1-1; 8 bases agree with TRBD1. Unmatched junction bases numbered 8, after V lost 1 base and J lost 4 bases. The CDR3 loop spans 16 amino acids. Germline-derived CDR1 and CDR2 are MNHEY and SVGAGI.

The CDR3 nucleotides are TGTGCCAGCTCACGACAGGGAAATGAGCAGTTCTTC. Protein: CASSRQGNEQFF. The chain has TRBV18 and TRBJ2-1; TRBD1 agrees at 7 bases. Trimming took 4 bases from V and 7 from J; bases not matched to a gene: 1. Germline V CDR1 and CDR2: KGHSH, LQKENI. This CDR3 is built from 12 residues.

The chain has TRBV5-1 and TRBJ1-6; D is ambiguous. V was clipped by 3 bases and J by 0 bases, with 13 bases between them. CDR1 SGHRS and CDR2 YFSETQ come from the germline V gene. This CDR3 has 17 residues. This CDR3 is CASSSSYIDSYNSPLHF. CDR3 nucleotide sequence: TGCGCCAGCAGCTCATCGTATATAGACTCCTATAATTCACCCCTCCACTTT. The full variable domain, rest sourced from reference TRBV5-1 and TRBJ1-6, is KAGVTQTPRYLIKTRGQQVTLSCSPISGHRSVSWYQQTPGQGLQFLFEYFSETQRNKGNFPGRFSGRQFSNSRSEMNVSTLELGDSALYLCASSSSYIDSYNSPLHFGNGTRLTVT.

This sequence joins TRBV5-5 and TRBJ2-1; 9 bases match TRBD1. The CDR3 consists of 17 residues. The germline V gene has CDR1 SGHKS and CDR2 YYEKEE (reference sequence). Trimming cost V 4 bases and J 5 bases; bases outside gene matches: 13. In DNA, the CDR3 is TGTGCCAGCAGCCGTGCAACCGGGACAGGGAATAACAATGAGCAGTTCTTC. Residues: CASSRATGTGNNNEQFF.

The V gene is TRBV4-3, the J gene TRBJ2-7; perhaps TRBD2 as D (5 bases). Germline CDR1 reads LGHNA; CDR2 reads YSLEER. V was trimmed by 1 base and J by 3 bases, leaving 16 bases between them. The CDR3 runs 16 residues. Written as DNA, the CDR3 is TGCGCCAGCAGCCAAGCACTTAGCGTCAGTCGCTACGAGCAGTACTTC. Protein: CASSQALSVSRYEQYF.

The CDR3, as DNA: TGTGCCAGCAGTTACCAGGGGGCGATTACTGAAGCTTTCTTT. This sequence encodes CASSYQGAITEAFF. The chain recombines TRBV6-2 or TRBV6-3 with TRBJ1-1; 8 positions match TRBD1. The CDR3 covers 14 residues. Per the germline V gene, CDR1 is MNHEY and CDR2 is SVGEGT. V lost 2 bases and J lost 5; bases outside the gene matches: 4.

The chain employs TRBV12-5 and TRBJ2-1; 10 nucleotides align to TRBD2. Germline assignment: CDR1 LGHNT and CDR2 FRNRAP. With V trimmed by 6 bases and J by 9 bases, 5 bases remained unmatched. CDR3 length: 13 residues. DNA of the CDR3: TGTGCTAGTGGCCTTAGCGGGGGGCCTGAGCAGTTCTTC. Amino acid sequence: CASGLSGGPEQFF.

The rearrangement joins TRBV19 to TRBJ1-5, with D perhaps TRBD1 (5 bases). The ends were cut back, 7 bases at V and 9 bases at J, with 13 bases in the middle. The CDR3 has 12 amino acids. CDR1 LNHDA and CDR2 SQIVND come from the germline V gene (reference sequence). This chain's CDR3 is CASTPGVWPQHF. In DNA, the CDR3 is TGTGCCAGTACCCCGGGGGTTTGGCCCCAGCATTTT.